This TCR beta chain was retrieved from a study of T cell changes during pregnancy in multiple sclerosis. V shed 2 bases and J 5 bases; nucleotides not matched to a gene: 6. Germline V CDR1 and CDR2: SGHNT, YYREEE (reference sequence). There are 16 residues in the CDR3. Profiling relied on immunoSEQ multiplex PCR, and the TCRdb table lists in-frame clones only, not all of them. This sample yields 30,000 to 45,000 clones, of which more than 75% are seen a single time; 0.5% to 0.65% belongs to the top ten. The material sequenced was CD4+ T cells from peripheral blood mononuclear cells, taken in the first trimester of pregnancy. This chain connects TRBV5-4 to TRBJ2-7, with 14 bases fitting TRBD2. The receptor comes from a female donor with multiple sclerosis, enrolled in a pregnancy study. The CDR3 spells CASSLPGLAGEHEQYF. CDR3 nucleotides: TGTGCCAGCAGCTTACCGGGACTAGCGGGAGAACACGAGCAGTACTTC.